A selection of T cell receptor beta chains follows, all from one sample in a study of T-cell reconstitution after alpha-beta-depleted transplantation in children. TCRdb itself ran the PCR reads through MiXCR, one entry per CDR3 protein. The table has about 110,000 distinct CDR3 sequences, about 9.4% seen once. Sequences were derived from PBMCs from the stem cell graft donor, sampled from the stem cell graft. The receptors stem from a human donor who donated a stem cell graft to a child with acute lymphoblastic leukemia. Each CDR3 is given with its conserved first and last residue. D genes are given only for firm matches. Size is omitted from some rows. Given values are once, few, many or a class for expanded clones.

D	J	length	size	V	CDR3	DNA
.	TRBJ2-5	16	many	TRBV9	CASSPWTGLIKGTQYF	TGTGCCAGCAGCCCCTGGACAGGACTAATCAAGGGGACCCAGTACTTC
TRBD2	TRBJ2-5	15	.	TRBV6-5	CASSYAGARVETQYF	TGTGCCAGCAGTTACGCGGGAGCCAGAGTAGAGACCCAGTACTTC
TRBD1	TRBJ2-7	15	.	TRBV18	CASSPGQGTSYEQYF	TGTGCCAGCTCTCCGGGACAGGGGACCTCCTACGAGCAGTACTTC
.	TRBJ2-7	15	many	TRBV6-5	CASSPWVDNSYEQYF	TGTGCCAGCAGCCCGTGGGTGGACAATTCCTACGAGCAGTACTTC
.	TRBJ1-4	13	many	TRBV6-2/TRBV6-3	CASSTSVGEKLFF	TGTGCCAGCAGTACATCCGTTGGGGAAAAACTGTTTTTT
.	TRBJ1-3	14	many	TRBV7-2	CASSLGVNGNTIYF	TGTGCCAGCAGCTTGGGAGTGAATGGAAACACCATATATTTT
.	TRBJ2-1	15	many	TRBV5-1	CASSSPQGGHNEQFF	TGCGCCAGCAGCTCGCCCCAAGGAGGCCACAATGAGCAGTTCTTC
.	TRBJ1-2	13	many	TRBV12-3/TRBV12-4	CASASHRVGGYTF	TGTGCCAGCGCGTCCCACAGGGTGGGGGGCTACACCTTC
TRBD1	TRBJ2-7	20	many	TRBV27	CASSFLLPGQGSDGTYEQYF	TGTGCCAGCAGTTTTCTCCTACCGGGACAGGGGTCAGATGGCACCTACGAGCAGTACTTC
TRBD2	TRBJ2-4	14	many	TRBV29-1	CSVAQGGRGNIQYF	TGCAGCGTCGCCCAAGGCGGGAGAGGGAACATTCAGTACTTC
TRBD1	TRBJ2-4	14	many	TRBV4-3	CASSQDPQGYIQYF	TGCGCCAGCAGCCAAGATCCACAGGGGTACATTCAGTACTTC
TRBD1	TRBJ2-7	13	many	TRBV7-9	CASRRQGAYEQYF	TGTGCCAGCAGGAGGCAGGGGGCTTACGAGCAGTACTTC
.	TRBJ2-2	17	few	TRBV5-5	CASSFVPAVGNTGELFF	TGTGCCAGCAGCTTCGTTCCCGCAGTTGGGAACACCGGGGAGCTGTTTTTT
.	TRBJ1-2	16	many	TRBV12-3/TRBV12-4	CASSSIFGTNNYGYTF	TGTGCCAGCAGTTCTATATTCGGCACTAATAACTATGGCTACACCTTC